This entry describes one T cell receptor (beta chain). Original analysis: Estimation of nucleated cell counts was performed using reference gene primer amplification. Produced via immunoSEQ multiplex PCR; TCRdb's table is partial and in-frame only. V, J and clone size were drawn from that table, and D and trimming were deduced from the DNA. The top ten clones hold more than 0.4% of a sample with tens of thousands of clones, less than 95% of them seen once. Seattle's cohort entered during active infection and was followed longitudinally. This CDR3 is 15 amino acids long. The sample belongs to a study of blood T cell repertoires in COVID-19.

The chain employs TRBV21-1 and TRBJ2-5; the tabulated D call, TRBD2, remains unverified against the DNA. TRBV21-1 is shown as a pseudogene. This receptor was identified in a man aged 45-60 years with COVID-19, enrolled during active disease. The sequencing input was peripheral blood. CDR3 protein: CASSPTGTSGRTQYF. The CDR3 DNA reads TGTGCCAGCAGCCCAACCGGGACTAGCGGGAGGACCCAGTACTTC.